This TCR beta chain was profiled in a study of CD8 T cells in ankylosing spondylitis (dated by TCRdb to between 2016 and 2019). As for the study more broadly: The study profiled T cell receptor beta repertoires in healthy donors and ankylosing spondylitis patients to find disease-linked TCR variants. The whole study cohort included 85 to 120 healthy donors and 20 to 25 ankylosing spondylitis patients. Samples of peripheral blood were taken, and for ankylosing spondylitis patients, synovial fluid was collected as well.

The investigation overall reported the following: The disease-linked clones were reported as significantly enriched in matched synovial fluid samples from ankylosing spondylitis patients. The disease-linked clones had a CD8+ phenotype and were found at relatively low frequencies in peripheral blood. A TCR beta motif made up of several highly homologous amino acid variants appeared to be characteristic of blood from ankylosing spondylitis patients. Some of the motif variants had been reported before in the synovial fluid and blood of reactive arthritis patients, a finding that suggests common disease-initiation mechanisms.

The junction carries 9 bases between V and J, which are trimmed by 0 bases and 4 bases respectively. The germline V gene encodes CDR1 LGHDT and CDR2 YNNKEL (reference sequence). From the cysteine through the phenylalanine, the CDR3 covers 14 amino acids. The CDR3 DNA has 42 bases and is translated from base 1. A word on this clonotype: It has no known antigen specificity. There are no base qualities to consult, and no much larger clone falls within one base.

TCRdb names Illumina HiSeq 2500 as the instrument used. TCR beta libraries were prepared by quantitative 5'-RACE with molecular barcodes. Under the source paper's analysis protocol: A new computational method, built on a probabilistic model of VDJ rearrangement, was used to identify disease-linked TCR variants. TCRdb passed the public sequencing reads through fastp at Q25 and MiXCR, retaining productive beta sequences. Entries that share a CDR3 protein sequence are merged under the most common genes and DNA. The V and J calls reflect TCRdb's pipeline rather than the authors' work. Counted in this sample were approximately 250,000 distinct CDR3 sequences; about 30% of them appeared once. Around 4% of the sample is in the top ten clones.

Sequencing was carried out using blood, either unsorted or a sorted T cell fraction (not recorded which). The sequence is built from TRBV3-1 and TRBJ2-5; no D gene call is confident. The sequence was obtained from a male donor with ankylosing spondylitis or in good health (not recorded which). At the DNA level, the sequence is TGTGCCAGCAGCCAAGATCTAGGTACAGAGACCCAGTACTTC. The encoded protein is CASSQDLGTETQYF.